This T cell receptor beta chain was captured in a study of shared clonotypes between healthy human individuals. About the study: Three plates each covered CD4 naive and memory; CD8 naive two, CD8 memory one.

Only CD45RO-negative cells positively selected for CCR7 counted as naive CD8 cells, so terminally differentiated effector memory CD45RA+ cells were excluded. The CDR3 extends over 14 amino acids. Germline lookup yields CDR1 LNHDA and CDR2 SQIVND (reference sequence). The V end lost 8 bases, the J end lost 4 bases, and 15 bases lay between the germline ends. Each subset's genomic DNA was shared equally among a number of immunoSEQ plates. Source study methods: ImmunoSEQ output held junction-only sequences without quality scores, so filtering differed. TCRdb's table, derived via immunoSEQ multiplex PCR, lists solely in-frame clones and lacks some. The DNA gave D and trimming, while V, J and clone size come from that table. The sample has about 2,200,000 clones, roughly 91% seen once.

The sequence derives from a man younger than 35 in good health. Some clones in this sample may be carry-over from other donors' samples. This sequence joins TRBV19 and TRBJ2-1, with a weak D call TRBD1 (6 bases). Sequencing used naive CD8+ T cells from PBMCs. CDR3 nucleotides: TGTGCCAGTCGTGAGGTAGGGGGTTACAATGAGCAGTTCTTC. It codes for CASREVGGYNEQFF.